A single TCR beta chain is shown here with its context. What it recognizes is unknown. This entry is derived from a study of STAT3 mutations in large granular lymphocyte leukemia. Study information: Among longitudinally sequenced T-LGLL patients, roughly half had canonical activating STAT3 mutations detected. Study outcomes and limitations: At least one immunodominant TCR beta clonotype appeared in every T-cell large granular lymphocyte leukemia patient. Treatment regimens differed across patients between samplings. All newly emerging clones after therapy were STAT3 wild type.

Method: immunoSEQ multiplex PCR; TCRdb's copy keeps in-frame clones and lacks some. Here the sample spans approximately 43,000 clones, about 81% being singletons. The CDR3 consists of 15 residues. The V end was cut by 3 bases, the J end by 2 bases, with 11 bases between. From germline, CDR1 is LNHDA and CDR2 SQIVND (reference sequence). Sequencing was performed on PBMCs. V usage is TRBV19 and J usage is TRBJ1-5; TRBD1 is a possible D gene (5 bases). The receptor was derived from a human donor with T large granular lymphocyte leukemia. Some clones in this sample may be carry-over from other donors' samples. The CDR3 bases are TGTGCCAGTAGTATCCAGGGAGGGGGCAATCAGCCCCAGCATTTT. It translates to CASSIQGGGNQPQHF.